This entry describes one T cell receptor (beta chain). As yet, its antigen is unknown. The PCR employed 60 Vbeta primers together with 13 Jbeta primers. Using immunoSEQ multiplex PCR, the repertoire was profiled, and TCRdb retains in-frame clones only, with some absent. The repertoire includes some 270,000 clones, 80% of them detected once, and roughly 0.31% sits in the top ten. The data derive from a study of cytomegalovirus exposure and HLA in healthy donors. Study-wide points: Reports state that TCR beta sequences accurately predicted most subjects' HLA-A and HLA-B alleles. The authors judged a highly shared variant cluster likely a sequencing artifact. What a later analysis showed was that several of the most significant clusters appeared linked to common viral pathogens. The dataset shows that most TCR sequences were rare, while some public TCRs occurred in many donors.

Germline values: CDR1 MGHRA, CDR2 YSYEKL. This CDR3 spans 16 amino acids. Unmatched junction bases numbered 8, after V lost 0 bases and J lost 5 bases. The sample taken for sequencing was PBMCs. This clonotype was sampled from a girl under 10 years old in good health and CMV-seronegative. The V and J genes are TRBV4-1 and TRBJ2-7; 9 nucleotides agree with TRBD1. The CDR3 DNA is TGCGCCAGCAGCCAAGAAAGCGGGACAGGGAGCCACGAGCAGTACTTC. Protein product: CASSQESGTGSHEQYF.